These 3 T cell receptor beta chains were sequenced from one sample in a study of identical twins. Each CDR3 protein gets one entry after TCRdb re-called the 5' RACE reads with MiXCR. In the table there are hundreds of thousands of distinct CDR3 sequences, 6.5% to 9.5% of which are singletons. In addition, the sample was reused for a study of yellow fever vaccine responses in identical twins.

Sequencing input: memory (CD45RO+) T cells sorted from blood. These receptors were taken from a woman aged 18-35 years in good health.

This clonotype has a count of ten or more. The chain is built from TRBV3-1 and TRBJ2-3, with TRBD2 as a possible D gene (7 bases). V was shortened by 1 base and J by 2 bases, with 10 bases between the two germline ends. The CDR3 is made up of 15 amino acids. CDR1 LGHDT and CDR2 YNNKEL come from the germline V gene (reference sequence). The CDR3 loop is CASSQGGGHTDTQYF. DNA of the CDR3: TGTGCCAGCAGCCAAGGGGGGGGGCACACAGATACGCAGTATTTT.

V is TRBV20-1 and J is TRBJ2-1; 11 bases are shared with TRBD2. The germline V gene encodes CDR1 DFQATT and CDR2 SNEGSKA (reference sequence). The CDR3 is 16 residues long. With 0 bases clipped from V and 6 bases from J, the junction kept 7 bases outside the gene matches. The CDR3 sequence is CSARDITGTSGNEQFF. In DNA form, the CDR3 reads TGCAGTGCTAGAGATATAACCGGGACTAGCGGCAATGAGCAGTTCTTC.

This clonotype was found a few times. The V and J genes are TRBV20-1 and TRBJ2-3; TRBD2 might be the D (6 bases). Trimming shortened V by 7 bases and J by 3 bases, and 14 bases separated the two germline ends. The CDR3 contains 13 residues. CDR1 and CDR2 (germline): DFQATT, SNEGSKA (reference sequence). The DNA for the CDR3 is TGCAGTGTGGAGGGCAGACCGACAGATACGCAGTATTTT. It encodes CSVEGRPTDTQYF.